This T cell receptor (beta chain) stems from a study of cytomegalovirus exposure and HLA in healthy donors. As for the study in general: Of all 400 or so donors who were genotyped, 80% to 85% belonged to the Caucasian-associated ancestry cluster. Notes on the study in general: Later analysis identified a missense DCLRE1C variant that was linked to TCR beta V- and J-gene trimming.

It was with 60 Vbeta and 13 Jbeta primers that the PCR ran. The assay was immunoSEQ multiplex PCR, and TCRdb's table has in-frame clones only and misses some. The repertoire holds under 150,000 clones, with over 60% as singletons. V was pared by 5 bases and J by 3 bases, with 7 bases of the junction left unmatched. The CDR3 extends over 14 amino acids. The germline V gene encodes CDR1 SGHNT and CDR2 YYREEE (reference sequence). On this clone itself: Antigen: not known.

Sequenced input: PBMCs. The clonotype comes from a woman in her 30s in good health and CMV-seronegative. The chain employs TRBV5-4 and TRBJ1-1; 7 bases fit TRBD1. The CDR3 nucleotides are TGTGCCAGCAGTTACGACAGGGTTTACACTGAAGCTTTCTTT. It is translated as CASSYDRVYTEAFF.